These 14 T cell receptor beta chains originate from one sample sequenced in a study of vaccination effects on CD4 cells after COVID-19. Their specific antigens are unknown. ViraFEST expansion of antigen-specific CD4+ T cells with viral peptide pools preceded sequencing. Upon completion of more than 9 days in culture, CD4+ T cells were isolated. The person's infection with SARS-CoV-2, confirmed by PCR, took place between March and December 2020. Either the mRNA-1273 or the BNT162b2 vaccine was given to participants as two doses. Measured with immunoSEQ multiplex PCR; TCRdb has only the in-frame clones, and not every one. The data contain around 15,000 clones, roughly 80% of them singletons. The material was CD4+ T cells from PBMCs cultured with HCoV-NL63 spike peptides, obtained after COVID-19 vaccination. These receptors originate from a human donor who had a prior SARS-CoV-2 infection.

The table lists this clone with a count of one. The rearrangement joins TRBV23-1 to TRBJ2-1; D gene uncertain. TRBV23-1 is an open reading frame, and its role is uncertain. V was pared by 9 bases and J by 9 bases, with 18 bases between. There are 13 residues in the CDR3. The CDR3 DNA reads as TGCGCCAGACACGGGTGGGGTTTAGGTGAGCAGTTCTTC. Protein sequence: CARHGWGLGEQFF.

This clone was found once. The gene calls are TRBV18 and TRBJ2-1, with TRBD2 matching over 12 bases. Germline V lookup: CDR1 KGHSH, CDR2 LQKENI. V gave up 5 bases and J gave up 5 bases; unmatched junction bases: 10. The CDR3 runs 17 residues. CDR3 loop: CASSFTAGTSGHNEQFF. CDR3 bases: TGTGCCAGCTCATTCACCGCCGGGACTAGCGGGCACAATGAGCAGTTCTTC. Drawing the rest from reference TRBV18 and TRBJ2-1, the complete variable domain is NAGVMQNPRHLVRRRGQEARLRCSPMKGHSHVYWYRQLPEEGLKFMVYLQKENIIDESGMPKERFSAEFPKEGPSILRIQQVVRGDSAAYFCASSFTAGTSGHNEQFFGPGTRLTVL.

The rearrangement links TRBV5-8 to TRBJ2-5; maybe TRBD1 (6 bases). CDR3 length: 15 amino acids. Between the trimmed V and J ends, which lost 3 bases and 2 bases, there was a span of 14 bases. The germline V gene encodes CDR1 SGHTS and CDR2 YDEGEE. The CDR3: CASSSPRQVQETQYF. In nucleotides, the CDR3 is TGTGCCAGCAGCTCCCCTCGACAGGTTCAAGAGACCCAGTACTTC.

This chain joins TRBV9 and TRBJ1-2; D gene ambiguous. V was trimmed by 7 bases and J by 2 bases, leaving 12 bases between them. There are 13 residues in the CDR3. Germline values: CDR1 SGDLS, CDR2 YYNGEE. DNA of the CDR3: TGTGCCAGCGGCATAAGAGAAAACTATGGCTACACCTTC. As protein: CASGIRENYGYTF.

This clone was picked up a small number of times. The chain joins TRBV7-8 to TRBJ2-7, with D unresolved. V was shortened by 4 bases and J by 6 bases, with 7 bases between the two germline ends. Germline V gene data show CDR1 as SGHVS and CDR2 as FQNEAQ. The CDR3 sequence is 11 residues long. The CDR3 spells CASSSFGEQYF. The CDR3 coding sequence is TGTGCCAGCAGCTCGTTTGGCGAGCAGTACTTC.

This chain uses TRBV5-4 with TRBJ1-4; D is possibly TRBD1 (6 bases). V lost 2 bases and J 6 bases, leaving 11 bases between the germline ends. Germline CDR1 is SGHNT and CDR2 is YYREEE (reference sequence). This CDR3 region has 14 residues. The CDR3 sequence is CASSLSGADEKLFF. CDR3 nucleotides: TGTGCCAGCAGCTTATCGGGGGCTGATGAAAAACTGTTTTTT.

V usage is TRBV28 and J usage is TRBJ2-1, with TRBD1 identical over 7 bases. Germline lookup yields CDR1 MDHEN and CDR2 SYDVKM. J lost 7 bases, V lost 3 bases, and 15 bases had no gene match. This CDR3 is built from 17 residues. CDR3 residues: CASSFLGGDGDWNEQFF. The DNA of the CDR3 is TGTGCCAGCAGTTTTTTAGGGGGCGATGGTGATTGGAATGAGCAGTTCTTC.

In its sample, this clone is medium-sized. The V and J genes are TRBV7-6 and TRBJ1-2, with 7 bases aligning to TRBD1. The CDR3 has 13 amino acids. Trimming removed 3 bases from V and 4 bases from J; junction bases left unmatched: 2. CDR1 is SGHVS, CDR2 FNYEAQ, per germline. The CDR3 protein is CASSFPGGYGYTF. As DNA, the CDR3 is TGTGCCAGCAGCTTTCCAGGGGGCTATGGCTACACCTTC.

This clone appeared once. The chain carries TRBV7-9 and TRBJ2-1; 7 nucleotides line up with TRBD1. Germline CDR1 and CDR2: SEHNR and FQNEAQ (reference sequence). With 4 bases clipped from V and 6 bases from J, the junction kept 18 bases outside the gene matches. CDR3 length: 18 amino acids. As DNA, the CDR3 is TGTGCCAGCAGCTCCTGGTCCCACGCCGGACAGGTGAGCAATGAGCAGTTCTTC. Translating gives CASSSWSHAGQVSNEQFF.

By frequency in the sample, this clone is medium-sized (0.01 to 0.1%). V and J are TRBV7-3 and TRBJ1-1; D unresolved. Germline CDR1 and CDR2: SGHTA and FQGTGA. The CDR3 extends over 12 amino acids. The V end was cut by 5 bases, the J end by 7 bases, with 11 bases between. The CDR3 region is CASSLDGLEAFF. Written as DNA, the CDR3 is TGTGCCAGCAGCCTGGACGGCCTTGAAGCTTTCTTT. The complete variable domain, with remaining parts taken from reference TRBV7-3 and TRBJ1-1, reads GAGVSQTPSNKVTEKGKYVELRCDPISGHTALYWYRQSLGQGPEFLIYFQGTGAADDSGLPNDRFFAVRPEGSVSTLKIQRTERGDSAVYLCASSLDGLEAFFGQGTRLTVV.

This clone was picked up a small number of times. The chain combines TRBV5-1 with TRBJ1-2; 9 nucleotides match TRBD1. Germline V lookup: CDR1 SGHRS, CDR2 YFSETQ. This CDR3 region has 17 residues. J was trimmed by 4 bases and V by 0 bases; bases with no gene match: 10. The CDR3 reads CASSLEGATGGIYGYTF. CDR3 DNA: TGCGCCAGCAGCTTGGAAGGCGCGACAGGGGGGATCTATGGCTACACCTTC.

The genes are TRBV7-2 and TRBJ1-5; TRBD1 aligns across 7 bases. The V gene end was trimmed by 1 base and the J gene end by 0 bases; junction bases not matched to a gene: 6. Germline-derived CDR1 and CDR2 are SGHTA and FQGNSA. The CDR3 spans 17 residues. CDR3 sequence: CASSLVGTENSNQPQHF. In DNA form, the CDR3 reads TGTGCCAGCAGCTTAGTGGGGACAGAGAATAGCAATCAGCCCCAGCATTTT.

The chain carries TRBV2 and TRBJ1-5, with 10 bases that match TRBD1. The CDR3 runs to 15 residues. V lost 4 bases, J lost 6 bases, and 6 bases stayed unmatched. Germline V lookup: CDR1 SNHLY, CDR2 FYNNEI. The CDR3 loop reads CASSGDRGHRQPQHF. CDR3 DNA sequence: TGTGCCAGCAGTGGCGACAGGGGGCATCGTCAGCCCCAGCATTTT. Together with reference TRBV2 and TRBJ1-5, the CDR3 gives the full variable domain: EPEVTQTPSHQVTQMGQEVILRCVPISNHLYFYWYRQILGQKVEFLVSFYNNEISEKSEIFDDQFSVERPDGSNFTLKIRSTKLEDSAMYFCASSGDRGHRQPQHFGDGTRLSIL.

The gene calls are TRBV29-1 and TRBJ2-3, with TRBD2 matching over 13 bases. J was trimmed by 7 bases and V by 6 bases; bases with no gene match: 7. The CDR3 loop spans 14 amino acids. Germline-derived CDR1 and CDR2 are SQVTM and ANQGSEA. The CDR3 DNA reads as TGCAGCGTCCTAGGACTAGCGGGAGTTTATACGCAGTATTTT. Translated: CSVLGLAGVYTQYF.